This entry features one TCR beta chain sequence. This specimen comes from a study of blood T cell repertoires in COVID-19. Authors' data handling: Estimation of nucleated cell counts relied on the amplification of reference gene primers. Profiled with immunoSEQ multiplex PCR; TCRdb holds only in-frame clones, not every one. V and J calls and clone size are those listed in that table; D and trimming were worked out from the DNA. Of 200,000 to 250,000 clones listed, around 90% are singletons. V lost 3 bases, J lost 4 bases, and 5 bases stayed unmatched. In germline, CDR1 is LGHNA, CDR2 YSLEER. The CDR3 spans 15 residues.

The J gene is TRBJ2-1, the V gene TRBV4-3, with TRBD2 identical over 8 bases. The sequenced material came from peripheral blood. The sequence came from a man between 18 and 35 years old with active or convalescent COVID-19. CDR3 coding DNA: TGCGCCAGCAGCCATGGGTCTAGCGGGTACAATGAGCAGTTCTTC. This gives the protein CASSHGSSGYNEQFF.